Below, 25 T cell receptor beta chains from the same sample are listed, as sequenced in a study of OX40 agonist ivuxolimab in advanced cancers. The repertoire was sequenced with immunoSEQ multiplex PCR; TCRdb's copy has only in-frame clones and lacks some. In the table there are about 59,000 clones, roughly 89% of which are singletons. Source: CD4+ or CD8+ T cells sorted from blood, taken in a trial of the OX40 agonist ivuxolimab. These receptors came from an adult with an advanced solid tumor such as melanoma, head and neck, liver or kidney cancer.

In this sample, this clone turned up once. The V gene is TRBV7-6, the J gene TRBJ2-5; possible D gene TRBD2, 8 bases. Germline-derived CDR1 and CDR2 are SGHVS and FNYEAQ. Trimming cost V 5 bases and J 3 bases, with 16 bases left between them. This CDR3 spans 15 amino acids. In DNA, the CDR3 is TGTGCCAGCAGCCGCTCGGGAGGGGGCGAAGAGACCCAGTACTTC. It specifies CASSRSGGGEETQYF.

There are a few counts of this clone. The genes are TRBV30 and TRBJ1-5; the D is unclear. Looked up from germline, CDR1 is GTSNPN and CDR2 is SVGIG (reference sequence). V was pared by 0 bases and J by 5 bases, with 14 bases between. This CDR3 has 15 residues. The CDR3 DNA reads TGTGCCTGGAGTGTACTGGCAGGAGTGGATCAGCCCCAGCATTTT. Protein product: CAWSVLAGVDQPQHF.

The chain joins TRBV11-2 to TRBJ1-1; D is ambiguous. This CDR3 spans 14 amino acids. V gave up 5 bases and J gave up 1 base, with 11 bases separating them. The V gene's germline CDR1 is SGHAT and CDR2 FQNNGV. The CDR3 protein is CASSPSTWNTEAFF. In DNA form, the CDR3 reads TGTGCCAGCAGCCCCTCGACCTGGAACACTGAAGCTTTCTTT.

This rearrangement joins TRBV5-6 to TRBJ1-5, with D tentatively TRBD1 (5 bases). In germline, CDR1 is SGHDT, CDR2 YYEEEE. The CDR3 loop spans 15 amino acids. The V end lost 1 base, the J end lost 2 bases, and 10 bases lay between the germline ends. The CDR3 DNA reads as TGTGCCAGCAGCTTGACGGGGGGAGGCAATCAGCCCCAGCATTTT. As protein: CASSLTGGGNQPQHF. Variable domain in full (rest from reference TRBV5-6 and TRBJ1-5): DAGVTQSPTHLIKTRGQQVTLRCSPKSGHDTVSWYQQALGQGPQFIFQYYEEEERQRGNFPDRFSGHQFPNYSSELNVNALLLGDSALYLCASSLTGGGNQPQHFGDGTRLSIL.

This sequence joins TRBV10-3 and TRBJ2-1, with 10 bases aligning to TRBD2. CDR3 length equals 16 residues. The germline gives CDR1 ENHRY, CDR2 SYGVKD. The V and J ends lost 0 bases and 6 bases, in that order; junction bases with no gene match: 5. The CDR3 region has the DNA TGTGCCATCAGTGAGTCGAATAGCGGGGGGATCAATGAGCAGTTCTTC. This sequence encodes CAISESNSGGINEQFF.

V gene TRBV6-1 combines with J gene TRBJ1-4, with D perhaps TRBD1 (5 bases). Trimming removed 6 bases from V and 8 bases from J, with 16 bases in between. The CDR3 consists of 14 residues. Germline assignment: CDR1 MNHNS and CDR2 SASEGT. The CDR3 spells CASRTGGDQEKLFF. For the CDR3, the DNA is TGTGCCAGCAGGACGGGGGGGGATCAAGAAAAACTGTTTTTT.

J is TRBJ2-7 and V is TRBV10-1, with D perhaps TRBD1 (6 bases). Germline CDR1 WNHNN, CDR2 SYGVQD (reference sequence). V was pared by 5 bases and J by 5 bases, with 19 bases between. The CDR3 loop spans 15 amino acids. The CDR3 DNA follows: TGCGCCAGCAGTCCTGGGGGCCTCGGCGGACACGAGCAGTACTTC. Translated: CASSPGGLGGHEQYF.

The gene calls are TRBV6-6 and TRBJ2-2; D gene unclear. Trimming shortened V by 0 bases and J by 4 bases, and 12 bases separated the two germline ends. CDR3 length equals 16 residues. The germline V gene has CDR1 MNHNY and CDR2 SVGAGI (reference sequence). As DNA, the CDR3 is TGTGCCAGCAGTTACTCGGATTGGGTCCCCACCGGGGAGCTGTTTTTT. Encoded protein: CASSYSDWVPTGELFF.

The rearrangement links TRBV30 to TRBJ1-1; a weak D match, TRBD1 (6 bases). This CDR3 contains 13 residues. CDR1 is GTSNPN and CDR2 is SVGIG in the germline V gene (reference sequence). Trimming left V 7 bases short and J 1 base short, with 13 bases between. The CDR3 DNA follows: TGTGCCTCCCTATGGACAGCGAACACTGAAGCTTTCTTT. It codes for CASLWTANTEAFF.

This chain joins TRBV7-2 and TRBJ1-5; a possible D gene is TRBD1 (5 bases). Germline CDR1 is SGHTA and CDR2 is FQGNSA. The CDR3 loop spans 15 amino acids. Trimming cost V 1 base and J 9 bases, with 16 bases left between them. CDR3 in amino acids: CASSLGGGVDRPQHF. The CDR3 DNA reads TGTGCCAGCAGCTTAGGCGGAGGGGTCGATCGGCCCCAGCATTTT.

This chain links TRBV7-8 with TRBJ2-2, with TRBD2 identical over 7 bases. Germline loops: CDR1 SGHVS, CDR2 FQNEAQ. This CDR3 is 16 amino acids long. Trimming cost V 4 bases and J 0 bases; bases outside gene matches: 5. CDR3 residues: CASSSTSATNTGELFF. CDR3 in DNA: TGTGCCAGCAGCTCCACTAGCGCGACGAACACCGGGGAGCTGTTTTTT.

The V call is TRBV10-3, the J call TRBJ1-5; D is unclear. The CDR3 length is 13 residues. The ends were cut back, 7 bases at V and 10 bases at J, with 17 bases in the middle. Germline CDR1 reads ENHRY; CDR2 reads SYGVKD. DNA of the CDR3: TGTGCCATCAAGCCACAGCCTGGGGAACCCCAGCATTTT. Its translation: CAIKPQPGEPQHF.

The chain's CDR3 is CASKGPRRSPLHF. In nucleotides, the CDR3 is TGTGCCAGCAAAGGGCCCCGAAGGTCACCCCTCCACTTT. This chain uses TRBV2 with TRBJ1-6; the D is unclear. Germline CDR1 reads SNHLY; CDR2 reads FYNNEI. V was clipped by 7 bases and J by 10 bases, with 14 bases between them. The CDR3 covers 13 residues.

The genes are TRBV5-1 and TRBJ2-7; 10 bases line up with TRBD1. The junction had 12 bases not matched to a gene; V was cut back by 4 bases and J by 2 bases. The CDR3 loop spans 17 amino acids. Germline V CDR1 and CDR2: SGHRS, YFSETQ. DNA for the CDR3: TGCGCCAGCAGCCCCGCGGTCGGGACAGGGGCCACCTACGAGCAGTACTTC. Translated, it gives CASSPAVGTGATYEQYF.

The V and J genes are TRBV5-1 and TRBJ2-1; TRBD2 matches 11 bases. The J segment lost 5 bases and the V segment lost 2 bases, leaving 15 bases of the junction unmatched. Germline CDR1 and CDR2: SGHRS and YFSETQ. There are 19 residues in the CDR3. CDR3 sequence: CASSFITSGSVFEHNEQFF. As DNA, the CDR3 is TGCGCCAGCAGCTTTATTACTAGCGGGAGTGTCTTCGAACACAATGAGCAGTTCTTC.

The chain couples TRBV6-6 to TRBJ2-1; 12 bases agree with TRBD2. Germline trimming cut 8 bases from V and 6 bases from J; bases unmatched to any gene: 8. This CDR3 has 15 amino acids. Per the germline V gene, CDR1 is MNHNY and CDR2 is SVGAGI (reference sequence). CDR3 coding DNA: TGTGCCAGCGTTCCTCTAGCGGGAGGGCTCAATGAGCAGTTCTTC. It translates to CASVPLAGGLNEQFF.

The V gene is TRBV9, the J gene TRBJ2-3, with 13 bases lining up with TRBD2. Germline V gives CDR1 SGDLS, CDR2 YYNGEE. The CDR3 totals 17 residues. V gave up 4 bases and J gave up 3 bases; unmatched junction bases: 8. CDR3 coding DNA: TGTGCCAGCAGCACCCGGACTAGCGGGGGAGGTACAGATACGCAGTATTTT. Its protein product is CASSTRTSGGGTDTQYF.

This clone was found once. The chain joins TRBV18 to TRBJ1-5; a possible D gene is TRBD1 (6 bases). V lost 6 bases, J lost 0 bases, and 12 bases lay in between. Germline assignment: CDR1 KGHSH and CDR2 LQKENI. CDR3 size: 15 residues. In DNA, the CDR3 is TGTGCCAGCTCCTCGGGGACATCTAGCAATCAGCCCCAGCATTTT. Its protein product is CASSSGTSSNQPQHF.

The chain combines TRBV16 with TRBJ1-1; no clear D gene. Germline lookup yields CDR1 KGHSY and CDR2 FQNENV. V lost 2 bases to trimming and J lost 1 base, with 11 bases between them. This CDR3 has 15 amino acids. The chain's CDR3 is CASSQGFVGNTEAFF. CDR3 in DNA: TGTGCCAGCAGCCAAGGTTTTGTAGGGAACACTGAAGCTTTCTTT. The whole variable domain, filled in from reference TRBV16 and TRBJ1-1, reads GEEVAQTPKHLVRGEGQKAKLYCAPIKGHSYVFWYQQVLKNEFKFLISFQNENVFDETGMPKERFSAKCLPNSPCSLEIQATKLEDSAVYFCASSQGFVGNTEAFFGQGTRLTVV.

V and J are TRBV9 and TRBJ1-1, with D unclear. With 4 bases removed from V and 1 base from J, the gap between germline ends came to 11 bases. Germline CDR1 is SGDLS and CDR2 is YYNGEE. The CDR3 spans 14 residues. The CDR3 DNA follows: TGTGCCAGCAGCACCCGACAACAGAACACTGAAGCTTTCTTT. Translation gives CASSTRQQNTEAFF.

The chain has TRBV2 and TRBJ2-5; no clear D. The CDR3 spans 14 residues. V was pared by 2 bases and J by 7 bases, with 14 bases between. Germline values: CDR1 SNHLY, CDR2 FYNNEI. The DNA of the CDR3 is TGTGCCAGCAGTGAATGGAGCTACCTAGGGACCCAGTACTTC. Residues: CASSEWSYLGTQYF. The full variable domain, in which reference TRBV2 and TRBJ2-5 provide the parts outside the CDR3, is EPEVTQTPSHQVTQMGQEVILRCVPISNHLYFYWYRQILGQKVEFLVSFYNNEISEKSEIFDDQFSVERPDGSNFTLKIRSTKLEDSAMYFCASSEWSYLGTQYFGPGTRLLVL.

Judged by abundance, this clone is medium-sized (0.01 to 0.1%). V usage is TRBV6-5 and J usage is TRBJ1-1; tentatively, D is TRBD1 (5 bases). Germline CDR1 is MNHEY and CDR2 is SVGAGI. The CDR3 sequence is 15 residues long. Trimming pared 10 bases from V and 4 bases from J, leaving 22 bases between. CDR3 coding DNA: TGTGCCACCAAGACAGAATTTAGGATCTCCACTGAAGCTTTCTTT. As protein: CATKTEFRISTEAFF.

The CDR3 DNA reads as TGTGCCGAGTCTGACAGGGGGAGAGGCTACACCTTC. It codes for CAESDRGRGYTF. V and J are TRBV30 and TRBJ1-2; 9 positions match TRBD1. Germline lookup yields CDR1 GTSNPN and CDR2 SVGIG (reference sequence). This CDR3 comprises 12 residues. V lost 8 bases, J lost 8 bases, and 9 bases stayed unmatched. Based on the CDR3 plus reference TRBV30 and TRBJ1-2, the full variable domain is SQTIHQWPATLVQPVGSPLSLECTVEGTSNPNLYWYRQAAGRGLQLLFYSVGIGQISSEVPQNLSASRPQDRQFILSSKKLLLSDSGFYLCAESDRGRGYTFGSGTRLTVV.

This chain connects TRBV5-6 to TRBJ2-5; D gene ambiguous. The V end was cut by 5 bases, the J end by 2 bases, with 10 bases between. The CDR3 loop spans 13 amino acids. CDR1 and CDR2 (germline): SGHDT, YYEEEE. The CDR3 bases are TGTGCCAGCAGATTGCTGGGGCAAGAGACCCAGTACTTC. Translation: CASRLLGQETQYF. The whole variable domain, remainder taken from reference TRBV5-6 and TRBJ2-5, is DAGVTQSPTHLIKTRGQQVTLRCSPKSGHDTVSWYQQALGQGPQFIFQYYEEEERQRGNFPDRFSGHQFPNYSSELNVNALLLGDSALYLCASRLLGQETQYFGPGTRLLVL.

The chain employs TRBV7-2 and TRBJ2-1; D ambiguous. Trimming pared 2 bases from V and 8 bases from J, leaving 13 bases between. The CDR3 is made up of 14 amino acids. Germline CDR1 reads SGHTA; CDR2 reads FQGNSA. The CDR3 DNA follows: TGTGCCAGCAGCTTAAGACCTGGCTCCGATGAGCAGTTCTTC. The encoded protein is CASSLRPGSDEQFF. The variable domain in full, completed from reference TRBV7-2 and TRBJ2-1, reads GAGVSQSPSNKVTEKGKDVELRCDPISGHTALYWYRQSLGQGLEFLIYFQGNSAPDKSGLPSDRFSAERTGGSVSTLTIQRTQQEDSAVYLCASSLRPGSDEQFFGPGTRLTVL.